A selection of T cell receptor beta chains follows, all from one sample in a study of OX40 agonist ivuxolimab in advanced cancers. Sequenced by immunoSEQ multiplex PCR; TCRdb stores in-frame clones only, minus some. The data hold 40,000 to 60,000 clones, with around nine tenths observed a single time. Material: CD4+ or CD8+ T cells sorted from blood, obtained in a trial of the OX40 agonist ivuxolimab. The receptor source for this set is an adult with an advanced solid tumor such as melanoma, head and neck, liver or kidney cancer. Both conserved end residues are part of each CDR3. The order of the fields is CDR3 protein, CDR3 DNA, clone size, D gene, J gene, V gene. D genes are given only for firm matches. Clone size appears in some rows only: once, few, many, or a class for an expanded clone.

CDR3: CSVVSGGNYGYTF
DNA: TGCAGCGTTGTGTCAGGGGGCAACTATGGCTACACCTTC
size: NA
D: TRBD1
J: TRBJ1-2
V: TRBV29-1

CDR3: CASSVGATPSYEQYF
DNA: TGTGCCAGCAGCGTAGGCGCTACCCCCTCCTACGAGCAGTACTTC
size: NA
D: NA
J: TRBJ2-7
V: TRBV9

CDR3: CASRPGAVTDTQYF
DNA: TGTGCCAGCAGGCCGGGGGCTGTCACAGATACGCAGTATTTT
size: NA
D: NA
J: TRBJ2-3
V: TRBV2

CDR3: CASKDRAGPDTQYF
DNA: TGCGCCAGCAAGGACAGGGCAGGCCCAGATACGCAGTATTTT
size: NA
D: TRBD1
J: TRBJ2-3
V: TRBV5-1

CDR3: CASRKGAGLAEAFF
DNA: TGTGCCAGCAGAAAGGGGGCCGGGCTCGCTGAAGCTTTCTTT
size: NA
D: TRBD1
J: TRBJ1-1
V: TRBV6-5

CDR3: CASSPRGTSSQETQYF
DNA: TGTGCCAGCAGCCCGAGGGGGACTAGCAGCCAAGAGACCCAGTACTTC
size: once
D: TRBD2
J: TRBJ2-5
V: TRBV9

CDR3: CASSQDYGTVREQYF
DNA: TGCGCCAGCAGCCAAGACTACGGGACCGTACGCGAGCAGTACTTC
size: NA
D: NA
J: TRBJ2-7
V: TRBV4-1

CDR3: CASSPRLAPPGGGELFF
DNA: TGTGCCAGCAGCCCCCGACTAGCACCACCGGGGGGCGGGGAGCTGTTTTTT
size: NA
D: TRBD2
J: TRBJ2-2
V: TRBV4-2

CDR3: CASSSGVGMTYEQYF
DNA: TGTGCCAGCAGCTCCGGGGTTGGGATGACCTACGAGCAGTACTTC
size: NA
D: NA
J: TRBJ2-7
V: TRBV7-7

CDR3: CASNQGGSEQYF
DNA: TGCGCCAGCAATCAGGGCGGGAGCGAGCAGTACTTC
size: NA
D: TRBD2
J: TRBJ2-7
V: TRBV5-1

CDR3: CASSRTGYGYTF
DNA: TGTGCCAGCAGCCGGACAGGCTATGGCTACACCTTC
size: NA
D: TRBD1
J: TRBJ1-2
V: TRBV7-9

CDR3: CASSLYSGTGEINEQFF
DNA: TGTGCCAGCAGTCTCTATTCCGGGACAGGGGAGATCAATGAGCAGTTCTTC
size: once
D: TRBD1
J: TRBJ2-1
V: TRBV27

CDR3: CASSIARDRGPEAFF
DNA: TGTGCCAGTAGTATAGCCCGGGACAGGGGCCCTGAAGCTTTCTTT
size: NA
D: TRBD1
J: TRBJ1-1
V: TRBV19

CDR3: CASSPERNYEQYF
DNA: TGCGCCAGCAGCCCGGAAAGGAACTACGAGCAGTACTTC
size: once
D: NA
J: TRBJ2-7
V: TRBV4-3

CDR3: CASSIGQGETQYF
DNA: TGTGCCAGTAGTATAGGACAGGGAGAGACCCAGTACTTC
size: NA
D: TRBD1
J: TRBJ2-5
V: TRBV19

CDR3: CASSPATGTYEQYF
DNA: TGTGCCAGCTCACCGGCCACAGGCACCTACGAGCAGTACTTC
size: NA
D: NA
J: TRBJ2-7
V: TRBV18

CDR3: CASSQDSDNEQFF
DNA: TGTGCCAGCTCACAGGACAGCGACAATGAGCAGTTCTTC
size: NA
D: NA
J: TRBJ2-1
V: TRBV18

CDR3: CASSITGGDTEAFF
DNA: TGTGCCAGTAGTATCACAGGAGGGGACACTGAAGCTTTCTTT
size: NA
D: NA
J: TRBJ1-1
V: TRBV19

CDR3: CASSLQGSPVDTQYF
DNA: TGTGCCAGCAGCCTACAGGGTTCCCCCGTGGATACGCAGTATTTT
size: few
D: NA
J: TRBJ2-3
V: TRBV7-3

CDR3: CASSLQGEAEQFF
DNA: TGTGCCAGCAGTCTTCAGGGGGAGGCTGAGCAGTTCTTC
size: NA
D: NA
J: TRBJ2-1
V: TRBV7-2

CDR3: CASSTGTERAGSSSTDTQYF
DNA: TGTGCCAGCAGCACTGGGACAGAACGCGCTGGGAGTTCTAGCACAGATACGCAGTATTTT
size: once
D: TRBD1
J: TRBJ2-3
V: TRBV9

CDR3: CASSSRSRETQYF
DNA: TGTGCCAGCAGCTCGCGGTCTCGAGAGACCCAGTACTTC
size: NA
D: NA
J: TRBJ2-5
V: TRBV11-2

CDR3: CASTPDRGGYGYTF
DNA: TGTGCCAGTACCCCGGACAGGGGTGGCTATGGCTACACCTTC
size: NA
D: TRBD1
J: TRBJ1-2
V: TRBV19

CDR3: CASSPRQIDQPQHF
DNA: TGTGCCAGCTCACCTCGACAGATAGACCAGCCCCAGCATTTT
size: NA
D: NA
J: TRBJ1-5
V: TRBV18

CDR3: CASSLRGQGAQSEAFF
DNA: TGTGCCAGCAGCTTAAGGGGGCAGGGGGCGCAAAGTGAAGCTTTCTTT
size: NA
D: TRBD1
J: TRBJ1-1
V: TRBV7-9

CDR3: CASSRPQGIYAGANVLTF
DNA: TGTGCCAGCAGTCGCCCGCAGGGGATCTATGCTGGGGCCAACGTCCTGACTTTC
size: NA
D: NA
J: TRBJ2-6
V: TRBV11-1

CDR3: CSLWTGGGYTF
DNA: TGCAGCCTATGGACAGGGGGTGGCTACACCTTC
size: once
D: TRBD1
J: TRBJ1-2
V: TRBV29-1

CDR3: CASSQDWNTGELFF
DNA: TGTGCCAGCAGCCAAGATTGGAACACCGGGGAGCTGTTTTTT
size: NA
D: NA
J: TRBJ2-2
V: TRBV14

CDR3: CASIPVGQGIYGYTF
DNA: TGTGCCAGCATCCCAGTAGGTCAGGGGATCTATGGCTACACCTTC
size: NA
D: NA
J: TRBJ1-2
V: TRBV7-2